These 29 T cell receptor beta chains originate from one sample sequenced in a study of regulatory T cells in long-lasting Graves disease. According to the study, TCR beta libraries were built with iRepertoire HTBI primers and CDR3-region Arm-PCR. TCRdb reanalysed the multiplex PCR reads using MiXCR and keeps one entry per CDR3 protein. The data contain about 370,000 distinct CDR3 sequences, about 14% of them singletons. The time point is: newly diagnosed GD, antithyroid drugs for less than 3 months. The TCR library was prepared using RNA isolated from PBMCs. The material sequenced was peripheral blood mononuclear cells (PBMCs), taken at new diagnosis, from a patient treated with antithyroid drugs. These receptors originate from a female donor with Graves disease.

The table lists this clonotype with many counts. The chain recombines TRBV15 with TRBJ1-1, with TRBD1 matching over 8 bases. Losses at the gene ends were 0 bases for V and 6 bases for J; bases not matched to a gene: 12. Germline V gene sequence: CDR1 LNHNV, CDR2 YYDKDF (reference sequence). The CDR3 is 17 residues long. CDR3 residues: CATSRDRGRGRAPEAFF. The CDR3 region has the DNA TGTGCCACCAGCAGAGATAGGGGCAGGGGGCGCGCGCCTGAAGCTTTCTTT. Variable domain in full (rest from reference TRBV15 and TRBJ1-1): DAMVIQNPRYQVTQFGKPVTLSCSQTLNHNVMYWYQQKSSQAPKLLFHYYDKDFNNEADTPDNFQSRRPNTSFCFLDIRSPGLGDTAMYLCATSRDRGRGRAPEAFFGQGTRLTVV.

This clonotype showed up many times. The chain employs TRBV12-3 or TRBV12-4 and TRBJ2-3; the match to TRBD2 covers 14 bases. J lost 7 bases, V lost 2 bases, and 8 bases had no gene match. CDR3 length: 17 residues. The DNA for the CDR3 is TGTGCCAGCAGTTTACTGACTAGCGGGAGGGCTATAAATACGCAGTATTTT. Translating gives CASSLLTSGRAINTQYF.

Remarks on this clonotype: Its ends do not fully match the called genes, so a read error is possible. This chain connects TRBV24-1 to TRBJ2-1, with 7 positions matching TRBD1. Germline V lookup: CDR1 KGHDR, CDR2 SFDVKD. The CDR3 consists of 13 residues. CDR3 DNA: TGTGCCACCAGTATCAAGGATCGGACAGGAGTAATCTTC. This codes for CATSIKDRTGVIF.

The table lists this clonotype with a few counts. The CDR3, as DNA: TGCGCCAGCAGCCAAGAGGCGGCAGACTCCTACGAGCAGTACTTC. It specifies CASSQEAADSYEQYF. The chain is built from TRBV4-1 and TRBJ2-7, with no clear D. Germline CDR1 is MGHRA and CDR2 is YSYEKL. The CDR3 sequence is 15 residues long. The germline V and J ends were trimmed by 0 bases and 0 bases, with 9 bases remaining between them.

This clonotype has at least ten counts. The V and J genes are TRBV7-2 and TRBJ1-2; D possibly corresponds to TRBD1 (5 bases). The length of the CDR3 is 15 residues. Germline CDR1 reads SGHTA; CDR2 reads FQGNSA. The germline V and J ends were trimmed by 0 bases and 3 bases, with 11 bases remaining between them. CDR3 loop: CASSLAPGGDYGYTF. The CDR3 DNA reads TGTGCCAGCAGCTTAGCGCCTGGAGGGGACTATGGCTACACCTTC.

Many counts were recorded for this clonotype. The V and J genes are TRBV13 and TRBJ1-1, with a possible D match to TRBD1 (5 bases). The CDR3 is 14 residues long. Germline assignment: CDR1 PRHDT and CDR2 FYEKMQ (reference sequence). Trimming left V 2 bases short and J 6 bases short, with 13 bases between. The CDR3 DNA follows: TGTGCCAGCAGCTTACAGGGTCTGGTCTCTGAAGCTTTCTTT. Amino acid sequence: CASSLQGLVSEAFF.

With respect to this clonotype: This could be a read error, since a much larger clone is one nucleotide away. The rearrangement joins TRBV29-1 to TRBJ2-5; no firm D call. Germline CDR1 SQVTM, CDR2 ANQGSEA. This CDR3 comprises 12 residues. The CDR3 nucleotides are TGCAGCGTTAGGTGGATCCAAGAGACCCAGTGCTTC. Translated, it gives CSVRWIQETQCF.

This clonotype was detected only a few times. The V call is TRBV6-1, the J call TRBJ1-3; D is uncertain. Trimming stripped 4 bases from V and 0 bases from J, with 10 bases between. The CDR3 sequence is 15 residues long. Germline CDR1 is MNHNS and CDR2 is SASEGT. CDR3 coding DNA: TGTGCCAGCAGTGTCGACACGACCTCTGGAAACACCATATATTTT. It is translated as CASSVDTTSGNTIYF.

The sample holds a few counts of this clonotype. The V and J genes are TRBV2 and TRBJ1-1, with TRBD1 as a possible D gene (6 bases). This CDR3 comprises 17 residues. V lost 6 bases and J 3 bases, leaving 23 bases between the germline ends. Germline CDR1 and CDR2: SNHLY and FYNNEI. This CDR3 reads CASRRGGAGEWDTEAFF. The DNA for the CDR3 is TGTGCCAGCAGGCGGGGGGGGGCTGGGGAATGGGACACTGAAGCTTTCTTT.

This clonotype was observed many times. The chain combines TRBV6-8 with TRBJ1-1, with D maybe TRBD1 (5 bases). This CDR3 has 15 residues. Germline CDR1 and CDR2: MNHGY and SAAAGT. Trimming cost V 4 bases and J 1 base, with 13 bases left between them. DNA for the CDR3: TGTGCCAGCAGTTTCAGGGCGGCCCCGAACACTGAAGCTTTCTTT. As protein: CASSFRAAPNTEAFF.

This clonotype was picked up many times. The chain carries TRBV7-8 and TRBJ1-5, with D perhaps matching TRBD1 (6 bases). With 7 bases removed from V and 3 bases from J, the gap between germline ends came to 13 bases. The V gene's germline CDR1 is SGHVS and CDR2 FQNEAQ. The CDR3 contains 14 residues. The CDR3 reads CASTTGTLNQPQHF. CDR3 bases: TGTGCCAGCACCACCGGGACACTCAATCAGCCCCAGCATTTT.

This clonotype was picked up many times. The chain recombines TRBV5-1 with TRBJ2-1, with a possible D match to TRBD2 (5 bases). Trimming pared 4 bases from V and 9 bases from J, leaving 17 bases between. The CDR3 is made up of 14 amino acids. The germline gives CDR1 SGHRS, CDR2 YFSETQ. The CDR3 DNA sequence: TGCGCCAGCAGCGGCGAGGGAGTGTTAGGTGAGCAGTTCTTC. As protein: CASSGEGVLGEQFF.

The gene calls are TRBV15 and TRBJ2-3, with 16 bases aligning to TRBD2. V lost 0 bases, J lost 5 bases, and 8 bases stayed unmatched. Looked up from germline, CDR1 is LNHNV and CDR2 is YYDKDF (reference sequence). This CDR3 comprises 19 residues. The DNA of the CDR3 is TGTGCCACCAGCAGAGATCGGGGACTAGCGGGGGGGCCGGGAGATACGCAGTATTTT. Protein: CATSRDRGLAGGPGDTQYF.

This clonotype was recorded at least ten times. The CDR3 region is CASSLGGDEQFF. CDR3 DNA: TGTGCCAGCAGCTTAGGGGGGGACGAGCAGTTCTTC. The rearrangement links TRBV7-9 to TRBJ2-1; TRBD2 might be the D (6 bases). CDR1 is SEHNR and CDR2 is FQNEAQ in the germline V gene (reference sequence). V shed 1 base and J shed 10 bases, with 8 bases lying between them. The CDR3 consists of 12 residues.

In its sample, this clonotype was seen many times. This chain uses TRBV4-2 with TRBJ1-2; no firm D call. V gave up 2 bases and J gave up 4 bases, with 11 bases separating them. Germline CDR1 LGHNA, CDR2 YNFKEQ. The CDR3 contains 14 residues. CDR3 sequence reads: CASSQRGVSYGYTF. The CDR3 DNA follows: TGTGCCAGCAGCCAACGAGGAGTTTCCTATGGCTACACCTTC.

The chain couples TRBV13 to TRBJ1-2; D ambiguous. Trimming removed 5 bases at V and 4 bases at J, with 14 bases between. This CDR3 has 14 residues. The germline gives CDR1 PRHDT, CDR2 FYEKMQ (reference sequence). CDR3 sequence (DNA): TGTGCCAGCAGCCCCGAGAGTGGATCCTATGGCTACACCTTC. This sequence encodes CASSPESGSYGYTF.

Ten or more counts support this clonotype. The genes are TRBV11-2 and TRBJ2-2; D is perhaps TRBD1 or TRBD2 (7 bases each). Trimming took off 5 bases at V and 7 bases at J, with 14 bases between the two ends. The CDR3 covers 14 residues. Germline V CDR1 and CDR2: SGHAT, FQNNGV. CDR3 sequence: CASSQIRGGGELFF. CDR3 nucleotide sequence: TGTGCCAGCAGCCAAATCAGGGGGGGCGGGGAGCTGTTTTTT.

In this sample, this clonotype turned up many times. This chain links TRBV7-9 with TRBJ1-6, with 9 bases lining up with TRBD1. The germline CDR1 and CDR2 sequences are SEHNR and FQNEAQ (reference sequence). After removal of 6 bases from V and 8 bases from J, the junction contained 29 bases not matched to a gene. CDR3 size: 22 residues. The CDR3 nucleotides are TGTGCCAGCAGTTACCCAATTTCGAAGCTTACCGCCGGGACAGGGTTTTATTCACCCCTCCACTTT. Its protein product is CASSYPISKLTAGTGFYSPLHF.

This clonotype showed up many times. This chain uses TRBV12-3 or TRBV12-4 with TRBJ2-7; D possibly uses TRBD1 or TRBD2 (5 bases each). The V end lost 1 base, the J end lost 0 bases, and 7 bases lay between the germline ends. The CDR3 sequence is 14 residues long. The DNA of the CDR3 is TGTGCCAGCAGTTTAGGGGGACCCTCCTACGAGCAGTACTTC. Translating gives CASSLGGPSYEQYF.

This clonotype was seen a handful of times. This chain links TRBV20-1 with TRBJ2-2, with D uncertain. The ends were cut back, 1 base at V and 7 bases at J, with 7 bases in the middle. CDR3 length: 12 residues. Germline lookup yields CDR1 DFQATT and CDR2 SNEGSKA (reference sequence). CDR3 DNA sequence: TGCAGTGCTAGAGTCGTCCGCGGGGAGCTGTTTTTT. It translates to CSARVVRGELFF.

The gene calls are TRBV18 and TRBJ1-1; TRBD1 is a possible D gene (6 bases). Germline V gene data show CDR1 as KGHSH and CDR2 as LQKENI. The CDR3 loop spans 15 amino acids. Trimming removed 3 bases from V and 10 bases from J, with 21 bases in between. Written as DNA, the CDR3 is TGTGCCAGCTCACCTAATATGGTCGGGGGGCGCGGAGCTTTCTTT. As protein: CASSPNMVGGRGAFF. The whole variable domain, filled in from reference TRBV18 and TRBJ1-1, reads NAGVMQNPRHLVRRRGQEARLRCSPMKGHSHVYWYRQLPEEGLKFMVYLQKENIIDESGMPKERFSAEFPKEGPSILRIQQVVRGDSAAYFCASSPNMVGGRGAFFGQGTRLTVV.

The chain employs TRBV5-1 and TRBJ1-2; 9 nucleotides match TRBD1. Trimming removed 8 bases from V and 3 bases from J; junction bases left unmatched: 8. Germline assignment: CDR1 SGHRS and CDR2 YFSETQ. CDR3 size: 14 residues. CDR3 in amino acids: CASRLRTGDYGYTF. The CDR3 DNA reads TGCGCCAGTCGACTTAGGACAGGGGACTATGGCTACACCTTC.

The chain has TRBV6-5 and TRBJ1-2, with 9 bases identical to TRBD1. CDR3 length: 16 amino acids. Germline CDR1 and CDR2: MNHEY and SVGAGI. Trimming cost V 0 bases and J 4 bases; bases outside gene matches: 6. CDR3 protein: CASSYSPGQGTYGYTF. As DNA, the CDR3 is TGTGCCAGCAGTTACTCTCCGGGACAGGGAACCTATGGCTACACCTTC.

This clonotype was counted at least ten times. This chain joins TRBV2 and TRBJ1-5, with 7 bases aligning to TRBD1. The CDR3 sequence is 15 residues long. Germline CDR1 and CDR2: SNHLY and FYNNEI. V shed 2 bases and J 5 bases; nucleotides not matched to a gene: 6. CDR3 region: CASSEYRGLHQPQHF. The CDR3 nucleotides are TGTGCCAGCAGTGAATACAGGGGTCTCCATCAGCCCCAGCATTTT.

Only a few counts were recorded for this clonotype. The chain carries TRBV12-3 or TRBV12-4 and TRBJ2-7; D is tentatively TRBD1 or TRBD2 (6 bases each). Trimming removed 4 bases from V and 2 bases from J, with 12 bases in between. The CDR3 consists of 14 residues. The CDR3 sequence: CASSWGDKTYEQYF. The CDR3 DNA is TGTGCCAGCAGTTGGGGGGACAAAACCTACGAGCAGTACTTC.

The sample holds many counts of this clonotype. The J gene is TRBJ2-5, the V gene TRBV2; D is undetermined. V lost 3 bases, J lost 2 bases, and 7 bases lay in between. The CDR3 contains 13 residues. Germline V lookup: CDR1 SNHLY, CDR2 FYNNEI. CDR3 in DNA: TGTGCCAGCAGTGAGTGGCAGCAAGAGACCCAGTACTTC. It codes for CASSEWQQETQYF.

In this sample, this clonotype turned up many times. The chain uses TRBV11-2 and TRBJ2-1; TRBD2 matches at 11 bases. Trimming cost V 4 bases and J 0 bases; bases outside gene matches: 14. This CDR3 spans 20 amino acids. Germline CDR1 reads SGHAT; CDR2 reads FQNNGV. Written as DNA, the CDR3 is TGTGCCAGCAGCTCCGATATGGCTAGCGGGGGGACGAGCTCCTACAATGAGCAGTTCTTC. It is translated as CASSSDMASGGTSSYNEQFF.

This clonotype was detected many times. The V call is TRBV2, the J call TRBJ1-2; D possibly corresponds to TRBD1 (6 bases). The CDR3 consists of 16 residues. Trimming removed 5 bases at V and 0 bases at J, with 16 bases between. Per the germline V gene, CDR1 is SNHLY and CDR2 is FYNNEI. CDR3 protein: CASSPRSQGPNYGYTF. The CDR3 nucleotides are TGTGCCAGCAGTCCCCGGTCGCAGGGGCCTAACTATGGCTACACCTTC.

This clonotype showed up many times. The chain has TRBV7-2 and TRBJ2-7; D gene uncertain. This CDR3 contains 14 residues. Germline lookup yields CDR1 SGHTA and CDR2 FQGNSA. Between the trimmed V and J ends, which lost 1 base and 5 bases, there was a span of 12 bases. Here the CDR3 DNA reads TGTGCCAGCAGCTTAGATTTGTGGTCGAACGAGCAGTACTTC. The encoded protein is CASSLDLWSNEQYF. Together with reference TRBV7-2 and TRBJ2-7, the CDR3 gives the full variable domain: GAGVSQSPSNKVTEKGKDVELRCDPISGHTALYWYRQSLGQGLEFLIYFQGNSAPDKSGLPSDRFSAERTGGSVSTLTIQRTQQEDSAVYLCASSLDLWSNEQYFGPGTRLTVT.